This record concerns one TCR beta chain sequence. The antigen is unknown. CD4+CD45RO+CD25- cells were isolated as memory CD4+ T cells. Study results and limitations: The larger cohort examined one V-J beta rearrangement, not whole repertoires.

Via MiXCR, TCRdb re-called the 5' RACE reads, giving one row per CDR3 protein. The table shows approximately 30,000 distinct CDR3 sequences, with around 22% occurring only once. Looked up from germline, CDR1 is MNHEY and CDR2 is SMNVEV (reference sequence). There are 18 residues in the CDR3. The junction had 9 bases not matched to a gene; V was cut back by 5 bases and J by 0 bases. Sequenced sample: memory CD4+ T cells sorted from blood. Regarding subset: memory CD4+ T cells, CD4+CD45RO+CD25-. This chain connects TRBV27 to TRBJ2-1; 11 bases agree with TRBD2. This receptor was taken from a female donor with breast cancer. The CDR3 DNA reads TGTGCCAGCAGTGGGGGACTAGCGGAACAATCCTCCTACAATGAGCAGTTCTTC. Translated: CASSGGLAEQSSYNEQFF.